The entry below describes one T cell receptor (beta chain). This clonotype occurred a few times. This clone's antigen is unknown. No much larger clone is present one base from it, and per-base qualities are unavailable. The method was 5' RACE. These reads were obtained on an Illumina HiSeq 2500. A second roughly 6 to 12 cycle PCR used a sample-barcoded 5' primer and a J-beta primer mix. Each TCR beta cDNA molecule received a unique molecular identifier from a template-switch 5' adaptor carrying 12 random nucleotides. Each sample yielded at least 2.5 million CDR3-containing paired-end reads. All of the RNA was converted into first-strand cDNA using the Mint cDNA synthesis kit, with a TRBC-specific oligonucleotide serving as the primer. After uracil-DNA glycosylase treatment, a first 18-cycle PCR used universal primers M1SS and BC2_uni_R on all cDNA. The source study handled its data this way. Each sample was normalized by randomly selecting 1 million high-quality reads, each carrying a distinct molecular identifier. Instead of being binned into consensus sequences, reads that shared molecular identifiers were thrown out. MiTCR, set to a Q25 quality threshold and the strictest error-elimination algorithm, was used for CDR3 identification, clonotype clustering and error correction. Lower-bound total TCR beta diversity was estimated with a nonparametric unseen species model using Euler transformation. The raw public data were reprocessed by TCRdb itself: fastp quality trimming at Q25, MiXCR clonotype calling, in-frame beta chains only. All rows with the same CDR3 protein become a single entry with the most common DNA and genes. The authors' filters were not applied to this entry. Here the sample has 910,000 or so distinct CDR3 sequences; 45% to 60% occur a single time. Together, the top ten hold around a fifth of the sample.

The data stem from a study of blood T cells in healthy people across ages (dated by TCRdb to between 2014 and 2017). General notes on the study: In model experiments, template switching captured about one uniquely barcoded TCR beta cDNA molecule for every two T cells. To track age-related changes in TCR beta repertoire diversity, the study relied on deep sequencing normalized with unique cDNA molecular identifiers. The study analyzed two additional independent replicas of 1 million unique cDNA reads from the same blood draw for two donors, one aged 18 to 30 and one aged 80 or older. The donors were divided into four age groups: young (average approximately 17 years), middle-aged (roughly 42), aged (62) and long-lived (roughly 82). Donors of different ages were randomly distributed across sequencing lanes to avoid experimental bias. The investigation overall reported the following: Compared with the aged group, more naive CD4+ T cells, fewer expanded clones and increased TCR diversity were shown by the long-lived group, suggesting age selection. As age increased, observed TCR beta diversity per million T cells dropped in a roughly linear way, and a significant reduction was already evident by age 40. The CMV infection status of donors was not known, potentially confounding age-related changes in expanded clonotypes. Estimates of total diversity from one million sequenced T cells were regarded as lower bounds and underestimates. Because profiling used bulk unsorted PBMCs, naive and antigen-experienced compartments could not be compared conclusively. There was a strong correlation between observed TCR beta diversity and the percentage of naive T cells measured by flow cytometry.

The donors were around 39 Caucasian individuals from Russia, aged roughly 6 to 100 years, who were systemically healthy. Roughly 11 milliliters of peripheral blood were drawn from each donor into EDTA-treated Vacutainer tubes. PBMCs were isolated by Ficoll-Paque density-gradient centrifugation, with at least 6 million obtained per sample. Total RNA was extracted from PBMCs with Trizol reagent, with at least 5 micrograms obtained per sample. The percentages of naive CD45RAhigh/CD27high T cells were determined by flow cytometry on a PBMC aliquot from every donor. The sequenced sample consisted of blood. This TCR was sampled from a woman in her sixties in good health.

This receptor carries the CDR3 CSARKEPKGLYNEQFF. The nucleotide sequence reads TGCAGTGCTAGAAAAGAGCCGAAGGGTCTCTACAATGAGCAGTTCTTC. Recombination connected TRBV20-1 to TRBJ2-1, with no confidently assigned D gene. A distance of 17 bases separates the germline ends of V and J, which lose 2 bases and 3 bases respectively. From cysteine to phenylalanine, the CDR3 is 16 amino acids long. The read is trimmed to its CDR3 DNA, 48 bases read in frame from base 1. The germline V gene (reference sequence) yields DFQATT for CDR1 and SNEGSKA for CDR2.